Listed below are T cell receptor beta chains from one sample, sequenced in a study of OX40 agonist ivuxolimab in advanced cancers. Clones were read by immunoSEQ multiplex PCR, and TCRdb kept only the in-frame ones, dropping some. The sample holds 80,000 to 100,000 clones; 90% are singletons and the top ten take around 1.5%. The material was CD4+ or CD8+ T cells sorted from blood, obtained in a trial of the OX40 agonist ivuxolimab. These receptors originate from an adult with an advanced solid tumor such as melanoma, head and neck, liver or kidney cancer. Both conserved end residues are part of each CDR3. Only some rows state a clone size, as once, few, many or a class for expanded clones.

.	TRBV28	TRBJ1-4	CASSPLGQAYNEKLFF
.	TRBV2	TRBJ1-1	CASSEARWIEAFF
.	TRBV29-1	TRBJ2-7	CSGASGSEQYF
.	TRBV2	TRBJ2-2	CASRKDRGNTGELFF
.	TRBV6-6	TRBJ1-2	CASRDASQGRWGYTF
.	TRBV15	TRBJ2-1	CATSRAAGGVWNEQFF
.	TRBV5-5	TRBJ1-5	CASSTRTDSNQPQHF
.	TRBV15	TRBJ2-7	CATSPGTSGTSQYF
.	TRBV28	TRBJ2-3	CASRFSSRGDTDTQYF
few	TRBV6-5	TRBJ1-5	CASSPTGGGNQPQHF
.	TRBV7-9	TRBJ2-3	CASSLAVGADTQYF
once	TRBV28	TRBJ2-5	CASSPRQGGHETQYF
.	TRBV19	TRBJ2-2	CASSVGHLIGELFF
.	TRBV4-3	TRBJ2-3	CASSQGPNTPDTQYF
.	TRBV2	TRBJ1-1	CASRKAGQFNTEAFF
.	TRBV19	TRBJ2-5	CASSIGTSGSFGETQYF
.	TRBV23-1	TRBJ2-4	CASSHDGDIQYF
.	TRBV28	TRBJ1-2	CASGGVPGYTF
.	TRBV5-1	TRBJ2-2	CASSGTSTGELFF
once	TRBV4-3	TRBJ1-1	CASSQDFGNTEAFF
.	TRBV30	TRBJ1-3	CAWSVYSGNTIYF
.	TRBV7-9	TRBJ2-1	CASSLEGATGRNEQFF
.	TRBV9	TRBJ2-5	CASSVEGGTTRETQYF
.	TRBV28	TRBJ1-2	CASSLYSNYGYTF
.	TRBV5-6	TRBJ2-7	CASSLAGIAKVKYF
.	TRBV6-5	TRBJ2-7	CASSYLRGYEQYF
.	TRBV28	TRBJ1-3	CASSSFEGLDGNTIYF
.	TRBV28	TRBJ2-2	CASSLEYGELFF
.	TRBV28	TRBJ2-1	CASRPTGGDSYNEQFF
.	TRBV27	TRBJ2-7	CASRPRDSSYEQYF
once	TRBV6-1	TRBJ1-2	CASKTGDYGYTF
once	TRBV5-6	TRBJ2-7	CASSLLGYEQYF
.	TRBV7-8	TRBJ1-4	CASSLARVQGKEKLFF
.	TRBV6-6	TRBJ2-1	CAIQGANPYNEQFF
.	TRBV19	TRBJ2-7	CASSIWSDSSYEQYF
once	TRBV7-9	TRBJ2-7	CASSLLSVTHEQYF
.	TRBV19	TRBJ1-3	CASSKGRGGNTIYF
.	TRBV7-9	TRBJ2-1	CASSFSGYNEQFF
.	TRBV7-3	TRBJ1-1	CASSLSARSTEAFF
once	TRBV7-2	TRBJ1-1	CASSYGRHTEAFF
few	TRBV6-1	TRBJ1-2	CASSVLTGGGYTF
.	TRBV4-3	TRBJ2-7	CASSQDLLAGLGEQYF
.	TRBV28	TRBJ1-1	CASRGDRGGAEAFF